The 15 T cell receptor beta chains listed next were all sequenced from one sample in a study of beta chain features in type 1 diabetes. Investigators reverse transcribed all isolated RNA, so they sequenced expressed TCRB transcripts. Some clones are missing from TCRdb's copy, which holds only in-frame ones; the method was immunoSEQ multiplex PCR. The data contain 350,000 to 400,000 clones, about 14% of them seen just once; the ten biggest clones take up about 0.02%. Material: naive CD4+ T cells from blood. The receptors come from a woman aged 18-29 years in good health.

This clone has only a few counts. CDR3: CASSARQGSSGPEAFF. In nucleotides, the CDR3 is TGTGCCAGCTCCGCCCGACAGGGTTCTTCTGGCCCTGAAGCTTTCTTT. The rearrangement links TRBV18 to TRBJ1-1, with TRBD1 identical over 7 bases. The CDR3 runs to 16 residues. V lost 6 bases and J lost 6; bases outside the gene matches: 16. Germline CDR1 is KGHSH and CDR2 is LQKENI.

In this sample, this clone turned up a few times. This chain joins TRBV21-1 and TRBJ2-7; the table's D call of TRBD1 was not tested on the DNA. TRBV21-1 is tagged as a pseudogene. This CDR3 comprises 13 residues. For the CDR3, the DNA is TGTGCCAGCAGCAAAATTCAGACCTACGAGCAGTACTTC. Amino acids: CASSKIQTYEQYF.

This clone came up a few times. The CDR3 loop is CASSLVLVLAGGGSYNEQFF. DNA of the CDR3: TGCGCCAGCAGCTTGGTCCTGGTACTAGCGGGAGGTGGGTCCTACAATGAGCAGTTCTTC. This rearrangement joins TRBV5-1 to TRBJ2-1; 12 bases align to TRBD2. Trimming removed 0 bases from V and 1 base from J; junction bases left unmatched: 11. This CDR3 spans 20 amino acids. Per the germline V gene, CDR1 is SGHRS and CDR2 is YFSETQ.

This clone occurred a few times. This chain joins TRBV15 and TRBJ2-3, with 9 bases that match TRBD2. Germline assignment: CDR1 LNHNV and CDR2 YYDKDF (reference sequence). V shed 0 bases and J 5 bases; nucleotides not matched to a gene: 9. The CDR3 runs 17 residues. The CDR3 sequence is CATSRDLAAGGKDTQYF. The CDR3 DNA is TGTGCCACCAGCAGAGATCTCGCAGCGGGAGGAAAAGATACGCAGTATTTT.

This clone was detected only once. Other DNA sequences in the sample encode the same CDR3. V and J are TRBV28 and TRBJ2-7; 9 nucleotides line up with TRBD1. This CDR3 comprises 14 residues. The germline gives CDR1 MDHEN, CDR2 SYDVKM. Trimming cost V 4 bases and J 2 bases; bases outside gene matches: 3. Here the CDR3 reads CASSSGQGPYEQYF. The CDR3 coding sequence is TGTGCCAGCAGTTCCGGACAGGGGCCCTACGAGCAGTACTTC.

The V gene is TRBV4-2, the J gene TRBJ1-1; the D is unclear. Trimming pared 0 bases from V and 0 bases from J, leaving 14 bases between. Germline V gives CDR1 LGHNA, CDR2 YNFKEQ. This CDR3 is 17 amino acids long. This CDR3 reads CASSQDIGRAMNTEAFF. The DNA of the CDR3 is TGTGCCAGCAGCCAAGATATAGGGAGGGCCATGAACACTGAAGCTTTCTTT.

This clone was found a few times. V gene TRBV18 combines with J gene TRBJ1-2; 7 nucleotides align to TRBD1. Unmatched junction bases numbered 6, after V lost 0 bases and J lost 5 bases. The CDR3 spans 15 residues. Looked up from germline, CDR1 is KGHSH and CDR2 is LQKENI. DNA of the CDR3: TGTGCCAGCTCACCACCCCCAGGGGGAGTGTATGGCTACACCTTC. It translates to CASSPPPGGVYGYTF.

Only a few counts were recorded for this clone. The CDR3 DNA sequence: TGTGCCAGCAGTTCCGGGACAGCCTTCTACACCGGGGAGCTGTTTTTT. It yields the protein CASSSGTAFYTGELFF. J is TRBJ2-2 and V is TRBV6-5; 7 bases match TRBD1. The germline V gene has CDR1 MNHEY and CDR2 SVGAGI. V was pared by 4 bases and J by 3 bases, with 8 bases of the junction left unmatched. This CDR3 spans 16 amino acids.

J is TRBJ2-7 and V is TRBV5-6; 8 nucleotides align to TRBD1. Germline loops: CDR1 SGHDT, CDR2 YYEEEE. V lost 2 bases to trimming and J lost 6 bases; unmatched junction nucleotides: 7. The CDR3 covers 14 residues. Here the CDR3 DNA reads TGTGCCAGCAGCTTACCGACAGGGGCCAGCGAGCAGTACTTC. It translates to CASSLPTGASEQYF.

The CDR3 protein is CASSLGDRDLYGYTF. The CDR3 nucleotides are TGTGCCAGCAGCTTAGGGGACAGGGACCTCTATGGCTACACCTTC. The chain combines TRBV7-9 with TRBJ1-2; 9 positions match TRBD1. The germline V gene has CDR1 SEHNR and CDR2 FQNEAQ (reference sequence). V dropped 1 base and J dropped 4; count of bases not matched to a gene: 4. The CDR3 has 15 amino acids.

The chain has TRBV7-2 and TRBJ2-7, with no clear D. The CDR3 loop spans 15 amino acids. The V gene lost 5 bases and the J gene lost 3 bases, with 17 bases spanning the gap. Germline lookup yields CDR1 SGHTA and CDR2 FQGNSA. The CDR3 reads CASSQQSLNYYEQYF. CDR3 nucleotides: TGTGCCAGCAGCCAGCAGTCGCTGAACTACTACGAGCAGTACTTC.

The chain combines TRBV2 with TRBJ1-1; 10 nucleotides line up with TRBD1. CDR1 and CDR2 (germline): SNHLY, FYNNEI. J was trimmed by 4 bases and V by 6 bases; bases with no gene match: 5. This CDR3 spans 14 amino acids. CDR3 amino acids: CASSTWTGGTEAFF. Here the CDR3 DNA reads TGTGCCAGCAGCACCTGGACAGGGGGCACTGAAGCTTTCTTT.

This clone was detected only a few times. This sequence joins TRBV6-1 and TRBJ1-2; D is unresolved. Trimming left V 4 bases short and J 4 bases short, with 10 bases between. Germline CDR1 is MNHNS and CDR2 is SASEGT. This CDR3 contains 13 residues. CDR3 sequence: CASSGAGSYGYTF. The CDR3 DNA sequence: TGTGCCAGCAGTGGGGCTGGTTCCTATGGCTACACCTTC.

The chain uses TRBV2 and TRBJ2-4, with 9 bases fitting TRBD2. This CDR3 is 18 amino acids long. Trimming cost V 2 bases and J 0 bases; bases outside gene matches: 8. Looked up from germline, CDR1 is SNHLY and CDR2 is FYNNEI. In DNA, the CDR3 is TGTGCCAGCAGTGAACTGGCGGGAGGGCTCATAGCCAAAAACATTCAGTACTTC. This gives the protein CASSELAGGLIAKNIQYF.

This clone was counted a few times. The chain uses TRBV9 and TRBJ1-2, with a weak D call TRBD1 (6 bases). V lost 4 bases and J lost 6, with 10 bases in between. The length of the CDR3 is 12 residues. The germline CDR1 and CDR2 sequences are SGDLS and YYNGEE. The CDR3 protein is CASSTTGNGYTF. Here the CDR3 DNA reads TGTGCCAGCAGCACCACAGGGAATGGCTACACCTTC.